These 30 T cell receptor beta chains originate from one sample sequenced in a study of tumor and adjacent non-tumor tissue in lung cancer. The library came from three nested PCR rounds adapted from ARM-PCR protocols. Using its own MiXCR run on the multiplex PCR reads, TCRdb lists one record per CDR3 protein. Seen here are fewer than 100,000 distinct CDR3 sequences, roughly 72% observed once, and the top ten hold 8.5% to 10%. RNA was extracted from bulk tissue without any cell sorting. The sequencing sample was made of lung tumor tissue. The source is a woman in her thirties or forties with non-small cell lung cancer.

Remarks on this clonotype: This likely comes from a read error, as the CDR3 has no conserved phenylalanine or tryptophan at its end. This rearrangement joins TRBV11-2 to TRBJ2-7; D remains unclear. The CDR3 runs to 13 residues. CDR1 and CDR2 from the germline V gene are SGHAT and FQNNGV. In DNA form, the CDR3 reads TGTTTCAGCAGCTATAGGACGGGTTATGAGCAGTACTTA. Translating it yields CFSSYRTGYEQYL.

V usage is TRBV11-3 and J usage is TRBJ2-3; 12 bases are a match to TRBD2. The V and J ends lost 9 bases and 5 bases, in that order; junction bases with no gene match: 15. Per germline, CDR1 SGHNT and CDR2 YENEEA. The CDR3 runs to 17 residues. The CDR3: CASCSSLLAGGGDTQYF. In DNA form, the CDR3 reads TGTGCCAGTTGCTCAAGCCTTCTAGCGGGGGGGGGAGATACGCAGTATTTT.

A note on this clonotype: No conserved phenylalanine or tryptophan is present at the end of the CDR3, so a read error is the likely explanation. The J gene is TRBJ2-5, the V gene TRBV6-2 or TRBV6-3; D possibly matches TRBD1 or TRBD2 (5 bases each). The ends were cut back, 7 bases at V and 10 bases at J, with 22 bases in the middle. The germline CDR1 and CDR2 sequences are MNHEY and SVGEGT. The CDR3 loop spans 14 amino acids. The CDR3 sequence: CASTRGTDLVIQYL. The CDR3 DNA reads TGTGCCAGCACGAGGGGAACCGACCTGGTGATCCAGTACTTA.

V gene TRBV29-1 combines with J gene TRBJ2-3; D not resolved. The V gene lost 7 bases and the J gene lost 6 bases, with 14 bases spanning the gap. CDR1 and CDR2 (germline): SQVTM, ANQGSEA. CDR3 length equals 12 residues. CDR3 sequence reads: CSGTSSGDTQYF. The CDR3 DNA follows: TGCAGCGGTACCTCCTCGGGCGATACGCAGTATTTT.

The CDR3 sequence: CSVHVISGGGNEQFF. The CDR3 DNA sequence: TGCAGCGTTCATGTCATTAGCGGGGGGGGCAATGAGCAGTTCTTC. This chain uses TRBV29-1 with TRBJ2-1, with 11 bases fitting TRBD2. CDR3 size: 15 residues. CDR1 is SQVTM, CDR2 ANQGSEA, per germline. After removal of 5 bases from V and 6 bases from J, the junction contained 9 bases not matched to a gene.

In its sample, this clonotype was seen once. The V gene is TRBV11-2, the J gene TRBJ2-5; tentatively, D is TRBD2 (6 bases). V lost 2 bases and J lost 6, with 25 bases in between. Looked up from germline, CDR1 is SGHAT and CDR2 is FQNNGV. The CDR3 consists of 18 residues. As DNA, the CDR3 is TGTGCCAGCAGCTTACGATTTCCTAGCGCGGGTCAGGAGAAGACCCAGTACTTC. Its translation: CASSLRFPSAGQEKTQYF.

Details on this clonotype: Here the CDR3 omits its conserved ending phenylalanine or tryptophan, so a read error is the likely source. The rearrangement uses TRBV12-3 or TRBV12-4 and TRBJ2-4; D is undetermined. The V gene lost 5 bases and the J gene lost 6 bases, with 11 bases spanning the gap. The CDR3 sequence is 13 residues long. CDR3 sequence reads: CASSGRTVNIQYL. The CDR3 DNA sequence: TGTGCCAGCAGTGGCCGGACGGTAAACATTCAGTACTTA.

In this sample, this clonotype turned up once. This sequence joins TRBV11-2 and TRBJ2-5; possibly TRBD2 for D (7 bases). Germline V lookup: CDR1 SGHAT, CDR2 FQNNGV. There are 16 residues in the CDR3. CDR3 bases: TGTGACAACGGCTCCCAAGGAGGGGGGGCCAGCGAGACCCAGTACTTC. Translating gives CDNGSQGGGASETQYF.

By sample share, this clonotype is medium-sized. The J gene is TRBJ1-4, the V gene TRBV11-3, with TRBD1 identical over 7 bases. The V gene's germline CDR1 is SGHNT and CDR2 YENEEA. J was trimmed by 8 bases and V by 5 bases; bases with no gene match: 8. The CDR3 is made up of 14 amino acids. In DNA, the CDR3 is TGTGCCAGCAGCCAGGGGGGCGCATGGGAAAAACTGTTTTTT. Amino acids: CASSQGGAWEKLFF. The entire variable domain, with the rest obtained from reference TRBV11-3 and TRBJ1-4, is as follows: EAGVVQSPRYKIIEKKQPVAFWCNPISGHNTLYWYLQNLGQGPELLIRYENEEAVDDSQLPKDRFSAERLKGVDSTLKIQPAELGDSAVYLCASSQGGAWEKLFFGSGTQLSVL.

The chain employs TRBV6-1 and TRBJ1-3; no firm D call. Looked up from germline, CDR1 is MNHNS and CDR2 is SASEGT. The CDR3 consists of 15 residues. CDR3 protein: CTNSRGPTGGNTIYF. CDR3 coding DNA: TGTACCAACAGTCGCGGACCAACTGGTGGAAACACCATATATTTT.

Notes on this clonotype: Germline and junction disagree at one end, which may indicate a read error. V and J are TRBV20-1 and TRBJ2-1; 9 bases are shared with TRBD2. CDR1 is DFQATT, CDR2 SNEGSKA, per germline (reference sequence). This CDR3 is built from 16 residues. The CDR3 region is CSAKSLAGGSYNEHFF. DNA of the CDR3: TGCAGTGCTAAATCTCTGGCGGGAGGGTCCTACAATGAGCACTTCTTC.

Notes on this clonotype: A single base separates this from a much larger clone, so it may be a read error. The rearrangement uses TRBV5-1 and TRBJ2-1; 9 bases are shared with TRBD2. The CDR3 loop spans 16 amino acids. The germline gives CDR1 SGHRS, CDR2 YFSETQ. CDR3 DNA sequence: TGCACCAGCAGCTTGCGGGGCGGGAGGGCCATCAATGAGCAGTTCTTC. Its protein is CTSSLRGGRAINEQFF.

The chain combines TRBV11-2 with TRBJ2-7; TRBD2 might be the D (5 bases). V gave up 6 bases and J gave up 4 bases, with 19 bases separating them. Per the germline V gene, CDR1 is SGHAT and CDR2 is FQNNGV. This CDR3 comprises 15 residues. The chain's CDR3 is CASSQEGGTQYEQYF. CDR3 nucleotide sequence: TGTGCCAGCAGTCAGGAAGGAGGTACCCAGTACGAGCAGTACTTC.

This clonotype was seen only a few times. The final CDR3 position lacks the conserved phenylalanine or tryptophan, pointing to a likely read error. This rearrangement joins TRBV11-2 to TRBJ2-1; possible D gene TRBD2, 5 bases. The CDR3 covers 15 residues. Germline-derived CDR1 and CDR2 are SGHAT and FQNNGV. The V gene lost 3 bases and the J gene lost 4 bases, with 13 bases spanning the gap. The CDR3 DNA reads as TGTGCCAGCAGCTTTTCGGCTAGCAGGTACAATGAGCAGTTCCTC. It translates to CASSFSASRYNEQFL.

On this clonotype itself: The junction differs from germline at one of its ends, possibly a read error. The rearrangement uses TRBV6-5 and TRBJ2-1; maybe TRBD1 (6 bases). The CDR3 has 14 amino acids. The germline V gene has CDR1 MNHEY and CDR2 SVGAGI. The CDR3 spells CASSLTSWDNKQFF. In nucleotides, the CDR3 is TGTGCCAGCAGCCTGACCTCGTGGGACAATAAGCAGTTCTTC.

Details on this clonotype: An end of the junction differs from the germline gene, which may be a read error. The chain is built from TRBV29-1 and TRBJ2-1; 14 nucleotides line up with TRBD2. This CDR3 has 16 amino acids. Germline V CDR1 and CDR2: SQVTM, ANQGSEA. For the CDR3, the DNA is TGCGGCGTTGATGCAATGACTAGCGGGAGGGGGGGTGAGCACTTCTTC. It encodes CGVDAMTSGRGGEHFF.

With regard to this clonotype: One base away lies a much larger clone, so this may be a sequencing read error. This sequence joins TRBV28 and TRBJ2-7; 8 nucleotides agree with TRBD2. Germline assignment: CDR1 MDHEN and CDR2 SYDVKM. The length of the CDR3 is 15 residues. CDR3 in DNA: TGTGCCATCAGTTCAGGACTAGCCCAGTCCTACGAGCAGTACTTC. Its translation: CAISSGLAQSYEQYF.

Regarding this clonotype: The germline gene is not matched at one end of the junction; a read error may be the cause. V usage is TRBV11-2 and J usage is TRBJ1-1; D perhaps matches TRBD1 (5 bases). The CDR3 is made up of 13 amino acids. The germline V gene encodes CDR1 SGHAT and CDR2 FQNNGV. The CDR3 region has the DNA TGTACCAGCAGCCGACAGTCCAACACTGAGGCTTTCTTT. It specifies CTSSRQSNTEAFF. Full variable domain (rest looked up from reference TRBV11-2 and TRBJ1-1): EAGVAQSPRYKIIEKRQSVAFWCNPISGHATLYWYQQILGQGPKLLIQFQNNGVVDDSQLPKDRFSAERLKGVDSTLKIQPAKLEDSAVYLCTSSRQSNTEAFFGQGTRLTVV.

In regard to this clonotype: Just one base apart from a much larger clone, this may be a read error. CDR3 residues: CASTAQFTGELFF. The CDR3 DNA follows: TGTGCCAGTACCGCACAGTTCACCGGGGAGCTGTTTTTT. This chain connects TRBV12-3 or TRBV12-4 to TRBJ2-2; D is unresolved. The CDR3 length is 13 residues. V lost 9 bases, J lost 4 bases, and 12 bases lay in between.

Worth noting for this clonotype: Since the CDR3 does not end with the conserved phenylalanine or tryptophan, this likely comes from a read error. This chain connects TRBV4-1 to TRBJ2-1; D is uncertain. The ends were cut back, 6 bases at V and 13 bases at J, with 16 bases in the middle. Germline loops: CDR1 MGHRA, CDR2 YSYEKL. The CDR3 consists of 12 residues. CDR3 DNA sequence: TGCGCCAGCAGTCCCATAGGGTGGGATCAGTTCTTA. Protein: CASSPIGWDQFL.

As for this clonotype: Likely a read error: the CDR3 ends without its conserved phenylalanine or tryptophan. This chain joins TRBV20-1 and TRBJ1-1; no clear D. CDR3 length: 12 residues. Germline values: CDR1 DFQATT, CDR2 SNEGSKA (reference sequence). CDR3 in amino acids: CIAPTDGTEAFS. The DNA of the CDR3 is TGCATTGCTCCCACGGACGGGACTGAAGCTTTCTCT.

The chain couples TRBV11-2 to TRBJ2-3, with a possible D match to TRBD1 (5 bases). The CDR3 extends over 14 amino acids. CDR1 and CDR2 from the germline V gene are SGHAT and FQNNGV. V lost 5 bases to trimming and J lost 11 bases, with 20 bases between them. The CDR3 sequence is CASSRTGIDSMQYF. CDR3 nucleotide sequence: TGTGCCAGCAGCCGCACGGGCATCGACAGTATGCAGTATTTT.

A remark on this clonotype: A read error may produce the germline difference seen at one junction end. This chain uses TRBV29-1 with TRBJ1-1; D may be TRBD1 (6 bases). The CDR3 consists of 13 residues. Germline V gene data show CDR1 as SQVTM and CDR2 as ANQGSEA. This chain's CDR3 is CGVEAQGNTEASF. CDR3 DNA sequence: TGCGGCGTTGAAGCCCAGGGGAACACTGAAGCTTCCTTT.

The chain has TRBV12-3 or TRBV12-4 and TRBJ1-2, with D possibly matching TRBD1 (5 bases). CDR3 length equals 13 residues. The ends were cut back, 5 bases at V and 13 bases at J, with 20 bases in the middle. The CDR3 loop reads CASSRDLNYGLTF. CDR3 in DNA: TGTGCCAGCAGTCGGGACCTTAACTATGGCCTCACCTTC.

Comment on this clonotype: A much larger clone lies a single base off, so this may be a read error. CDR3 DNA sequence: TGCAGTGCTAGATCCCAGGCCCACGGTTTTGACCTCCACTTT. Its translation: CSARSQAHGFDLHF. This sequence joins TRBV20-1 and TRBJ1-6; unclear D gene. Trimming removed 2 bases from V and 15 bases from J, with 20 bases in between. Germline-derived CDR1 and CDR2 are DFQATT and SNEGSKA (reference sequence). The CDR3 totals 14 residues.

Judged by abundance, this clonotype is medium-sized. This chain connects TRBV6-6 to TRBJ1-1, with D possibly being TRBD1 (5 bases). Trimming took off 2 bases at V and 7 bases at J, with 8 bases between the two ends. Germline assignment: CDR1 MNHNY and CDR2 SVGAGI (reference sequence). The CDR3 is 12 amino acids. CDR3 DNA: TGTGCCAGCAGTTACCGGGGGAGTGAAGCTTTCTTT. Translated: CASSYRGSEAFF.

The chain's CDR3 is CASRRGTETIYEQYF. In nucleotides, the CDR3 is TGTGCTAGCCGGAGGGGTACAGAAACAATCTACGAGCAGTACTTC. The chain combines TRBV6-1 with TRBJ2-7; a possible D gene is TRBD2 (6 bases). Per germline, CDR1 MNHNS and CDR2 SASEGT. The CDR3 has 15 amino acids.

The sample holds one count of this clonotype. The V call is TRBV11-3, the J call TRBJ1-1; the D is unclear. Looked up from germline, CDR1 is SGHNT and CDR2 is YENEEA. V dropped 7 bases and J dropped 5 bases, with 14 bases sitting between them. The CDR3 contains 13 residues. The CDR3 here is CASTLTTKTEAFF. The CDR3, as DNA: TGTGCCAGCACCCTGACAACTAAGACTGAAGCTTTCTTT.

With respect to this clonotype: Relative to the germline gene, one junction end is altered; a read error may explain this. The chain uses TRBV5-1 and TRBJ2-7, with a tentative D call TRBD1 (6 bases). CDR1 and CDR2 from the germline V gene are SGHRS and YFSETQ. The CDR3 totals 14 residues. The CDR3 DNA follows: TGCGCCAGCAAACGGGACATAGGATCCTACGAGCAGTGCTTC. Translating it yields CASKRDIGSYEQCF. The full variable domain, completed using reference TRBV5-1 and TRBJ2-7, is KAGVTQTPRYLIKTRGQQVTLSCSPISGHRSVSWYQQTPGQGLQFLFEYFSETQRNKGNFPGRFSGRQFSNSRSEMNVSTLELGDSALYLCASKRDIGSYEQCFGPGTRLTVT.

This clonotype was seen only a few times. A read error is possible here, since a much larger clone lies one base away. The V gene is TRBV10-2, the J gene TRBJ2-4; D gene uncertain. CDR3 length equals 14 residues. Germline V lookup: CDR1 WSHSY, CDR2 SAAADI. CDR3 nucleotide sequence: TGCGCCAGCGGTGAGAACCTAGCCAAAAACATTCAGTACTTC. Encoded protein: CASGENLAKNIQYF.